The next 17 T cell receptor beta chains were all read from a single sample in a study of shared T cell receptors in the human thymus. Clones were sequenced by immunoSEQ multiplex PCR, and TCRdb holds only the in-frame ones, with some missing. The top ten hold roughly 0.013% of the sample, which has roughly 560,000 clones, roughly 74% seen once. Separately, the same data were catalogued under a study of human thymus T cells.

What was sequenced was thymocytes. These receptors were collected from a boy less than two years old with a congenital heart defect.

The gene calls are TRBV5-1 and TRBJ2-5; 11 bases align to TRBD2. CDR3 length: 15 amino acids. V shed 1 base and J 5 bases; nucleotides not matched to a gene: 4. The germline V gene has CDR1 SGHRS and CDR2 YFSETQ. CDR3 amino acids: CASSLTSGRGETQYF. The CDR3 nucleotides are TGCGCCAGCAGCTTGACTAGCGGGAGAGGGGAGACCCAGTACTTC. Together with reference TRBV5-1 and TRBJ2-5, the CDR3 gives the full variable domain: KAGVTQTPRYLIKTRGQQVTLSCSPISGHRSVSWYQQTPGQGLQFLFEYFSETQRNKGNFPGRFSGRQFSNSRSEMNVSTLELGDSALYLCASSLTSGRGETQYFGPGTRLLVL.

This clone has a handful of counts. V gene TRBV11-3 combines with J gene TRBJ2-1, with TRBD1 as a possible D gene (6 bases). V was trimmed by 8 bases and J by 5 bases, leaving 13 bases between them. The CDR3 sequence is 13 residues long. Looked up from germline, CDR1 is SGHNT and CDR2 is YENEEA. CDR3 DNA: TGTGCCAGCGGGGGCAAGCGGAACAATGAGCAGTTCTTC. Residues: CASGGKRNNEQFF.

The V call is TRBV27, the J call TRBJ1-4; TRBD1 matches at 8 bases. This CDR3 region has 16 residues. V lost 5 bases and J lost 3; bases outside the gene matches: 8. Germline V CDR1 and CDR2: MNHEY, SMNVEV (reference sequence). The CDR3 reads CASSPGRDRPNEKLFF. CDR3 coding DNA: TGTGCCAGCAGTCCAGGGCGGGACAGGCCTAATGAAAAACTGTTTTTT.

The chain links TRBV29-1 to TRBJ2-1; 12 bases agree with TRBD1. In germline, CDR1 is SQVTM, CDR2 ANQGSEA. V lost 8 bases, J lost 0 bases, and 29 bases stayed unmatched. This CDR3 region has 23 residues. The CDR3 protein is CSSQASLLRPGQGARSSYNEQFF. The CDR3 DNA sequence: TGCAGCTCTCAGGCCTCCCTCCTCCGTCCGGGACAGGGGGCCCGTAGCTCCTACAATGAGCAGTTCTTC.

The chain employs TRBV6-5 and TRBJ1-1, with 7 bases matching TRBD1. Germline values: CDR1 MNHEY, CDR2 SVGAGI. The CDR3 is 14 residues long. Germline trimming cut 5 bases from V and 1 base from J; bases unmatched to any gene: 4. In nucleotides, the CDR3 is TGTGCCAGCAGTGCGGGACAGCCGAACACTGAAGCTTTCTTT. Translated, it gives CASSAGQPNTEAFF.

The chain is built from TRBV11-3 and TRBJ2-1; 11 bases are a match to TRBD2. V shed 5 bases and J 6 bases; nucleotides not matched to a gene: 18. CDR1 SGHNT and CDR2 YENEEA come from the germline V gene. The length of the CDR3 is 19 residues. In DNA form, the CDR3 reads TGTGCCAGCAGCCTACCACGTTCGGCTAGCGGGAGGAGACTCAATGAGCAGTTCTTC. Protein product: CASSLPRSASGRRLNEQFF.

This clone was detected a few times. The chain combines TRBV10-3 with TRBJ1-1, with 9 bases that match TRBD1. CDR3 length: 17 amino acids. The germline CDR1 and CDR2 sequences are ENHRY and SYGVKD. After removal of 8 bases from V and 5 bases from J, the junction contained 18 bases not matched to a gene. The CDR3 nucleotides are TGTGCCATCGGGTACTACCGGGACAGGGTAACGGTAACTGAAGCTTTCTTT. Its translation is CAIGYYRDRVTVTEAFF.

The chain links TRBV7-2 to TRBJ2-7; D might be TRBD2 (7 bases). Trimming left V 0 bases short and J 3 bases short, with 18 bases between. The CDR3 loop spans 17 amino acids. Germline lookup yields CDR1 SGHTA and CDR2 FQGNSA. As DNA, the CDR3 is TGTGCCAGCAGCTTAGCGCGAGGGGGGGGCCCTCTCTACGAGCAGTACTTC. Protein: CASSLARGGGPLYEQYF.

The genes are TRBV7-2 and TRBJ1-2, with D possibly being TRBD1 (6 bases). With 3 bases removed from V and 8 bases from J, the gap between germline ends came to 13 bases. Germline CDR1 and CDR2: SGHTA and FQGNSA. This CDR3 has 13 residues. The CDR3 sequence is CASSFLMGHGYTF. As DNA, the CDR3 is TGTGCCAGCAGCTTTCTAATGGGACACGGCTACACCTTC. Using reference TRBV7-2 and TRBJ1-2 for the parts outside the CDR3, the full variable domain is GAGVSQSPSNKVTEKGKDVELRCDPISGHTALYWYRQSLGQGLEFLIYFQGNSAPDKSGLPSDRFSAERTGGSVSTLTIQRTQQEDSAVYLCASSFLMGHGYTFGSGTRLTVV.

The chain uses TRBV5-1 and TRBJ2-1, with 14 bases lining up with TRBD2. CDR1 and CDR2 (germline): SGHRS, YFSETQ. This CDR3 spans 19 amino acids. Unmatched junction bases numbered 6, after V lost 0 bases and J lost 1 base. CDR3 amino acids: CASSLVGLAGVLSYNEQFF. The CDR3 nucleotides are TGCGCCAGCAGCTTGGTGGGACTAGCGGGAGTTCTATCCTACAATGAGCAGTTCTTC.

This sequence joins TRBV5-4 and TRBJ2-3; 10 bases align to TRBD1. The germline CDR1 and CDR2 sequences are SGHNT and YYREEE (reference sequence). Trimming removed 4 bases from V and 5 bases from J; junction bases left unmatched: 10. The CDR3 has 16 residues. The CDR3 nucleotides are TGTGCCAGCAGCCTTACTGGGACAGGGGATCAAGATACGCAGTATTTT. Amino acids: CASSLTGTGDQDTQYF.

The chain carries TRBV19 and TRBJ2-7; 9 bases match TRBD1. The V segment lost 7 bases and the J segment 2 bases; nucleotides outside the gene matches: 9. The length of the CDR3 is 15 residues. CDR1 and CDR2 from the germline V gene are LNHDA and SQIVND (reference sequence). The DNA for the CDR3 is TGTGCCAGTACCGCGGGACAGGGAAGCACCTACGAGCAGTACTTC. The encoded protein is CASTAGQGSTYEQYF.

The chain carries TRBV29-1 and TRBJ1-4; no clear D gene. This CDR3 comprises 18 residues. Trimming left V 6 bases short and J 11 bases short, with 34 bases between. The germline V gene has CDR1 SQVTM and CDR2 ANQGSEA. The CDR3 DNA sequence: TGCAGCGTCGCGTTGAACCAAGGTAGCCGAAATGAAACTGCGAAACTGTTTTTT. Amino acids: CSVALNQGSRNETAKLFF.

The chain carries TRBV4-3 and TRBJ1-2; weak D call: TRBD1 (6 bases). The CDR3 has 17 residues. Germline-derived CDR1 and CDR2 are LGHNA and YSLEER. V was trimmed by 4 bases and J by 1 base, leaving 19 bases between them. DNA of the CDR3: TGCGCCAGCAGCCCGGGACAACATTTTTCCCTTAACTATGGCTACACCTTC. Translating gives CASSPGQHFSLNYGYTF.

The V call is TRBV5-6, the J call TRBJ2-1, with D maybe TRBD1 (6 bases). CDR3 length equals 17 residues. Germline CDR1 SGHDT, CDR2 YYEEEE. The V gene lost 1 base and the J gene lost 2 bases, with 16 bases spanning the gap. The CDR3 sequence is CASSLHGQGKTYNEQFF. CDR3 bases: TGTGCCAGCAGCTTGCACGGGCAGGGGAAGACCTACAATGAGCAGTTCTTC.

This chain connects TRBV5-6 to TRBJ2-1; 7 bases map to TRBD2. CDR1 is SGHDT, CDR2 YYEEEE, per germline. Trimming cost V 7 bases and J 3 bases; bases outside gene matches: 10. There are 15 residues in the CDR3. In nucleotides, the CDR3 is TGTGCCAGCGGGAGGCGAGCGGGGAACTACAATGAGCAGTTCTTC. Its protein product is CASGRRAGNYNEQFF.

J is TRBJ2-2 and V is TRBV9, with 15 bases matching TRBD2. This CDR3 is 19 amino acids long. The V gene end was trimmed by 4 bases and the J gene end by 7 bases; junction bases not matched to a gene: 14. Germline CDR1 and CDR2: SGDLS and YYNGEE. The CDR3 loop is CASSPLKGTSGRNNGELFF. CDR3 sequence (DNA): TGTGCCAGCAGCCCCTTGAAAGGGACTAGCGGGAGGAATAACGGGGAGCTGTTTTTT.